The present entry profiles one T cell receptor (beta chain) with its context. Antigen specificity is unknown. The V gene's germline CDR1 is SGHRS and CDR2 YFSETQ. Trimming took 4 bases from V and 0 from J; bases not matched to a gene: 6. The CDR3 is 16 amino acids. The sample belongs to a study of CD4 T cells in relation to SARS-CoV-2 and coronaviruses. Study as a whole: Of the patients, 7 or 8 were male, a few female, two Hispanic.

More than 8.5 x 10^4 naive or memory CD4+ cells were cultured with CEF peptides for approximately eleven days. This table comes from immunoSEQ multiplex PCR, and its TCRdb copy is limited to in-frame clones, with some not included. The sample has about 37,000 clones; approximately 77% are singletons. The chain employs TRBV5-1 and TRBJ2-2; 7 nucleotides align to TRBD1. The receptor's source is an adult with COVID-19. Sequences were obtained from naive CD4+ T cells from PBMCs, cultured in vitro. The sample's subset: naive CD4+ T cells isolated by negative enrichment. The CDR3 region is CASSGTAIANTGELFF. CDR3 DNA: TGCGCCAGCAGCGGGACAGCCATCGCGAACACCGGGGAGCTGTTTTTT. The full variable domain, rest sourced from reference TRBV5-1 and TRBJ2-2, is KAGVTQTPRYLIKTRGQQVTLSCSPISGHRSVSWYQQTPGQGLQFLFEYFSETQRNKGNFPGRFSGRQFSNSRSEMNVSTLELGDSALYLCASSGTAIANTGELFFGEGSRLTVL.